Sequencing of this TCR beta chain was carried out in a study of beta chain features in type 1 diabetes. Researchers reported sorting CD4+ naive, central memory, regulatory and stem cell-like memory cells via CD45RO/CCR7/CD25/CD127/CD95/CD27. Germline V gene lookup returns CDR1 WNHNN and CDR2 SYGVQD (reference sequence). The CDR3 loop spans 12 amino acids. V was clipped by 4 bases and J by 13 bases, with 14 bases between them. Study-wide results and limits: Shorter TCRB CDR3s, moderately but significantly so, were found in Type 1 diabetes patients in all four CD4+ subsets. For type 1 diabetes patients, VDJ junctions showed fewer insertions and more deletions.

Sequencing targeted expressed TCRB transcripts, as all isolated RNA had been reverse transcribed. This table comes from immunoSEQ multiplex PCR, and its TCRdb copy is limited to in-frame clones, with some not included. This table holds about 370,000 clones, over 8.5% found once. As to this clone: Its specificity is not known.

The clonotype comes from a man younger than 45 with type 1 diabetes. V gene TRBV10-1 combines with J gene TRBJ2-4, with unresolved D. Specimen: central memory CD4+ T cells from blood. CDR3 loop: CASSADTVVQYF. The CDR3 DNA reads as TGCGCCAGCAGTGCCGATACCGTAGTCCAGTACTTC.